The sequence of this T cell receptor (beta chain) was determined in a study of T-cell reconstitution after alpha-beta-depleted transplantation in children. Overall study results and limits: When one year had passed after transplant, most T-cell counts and diversity came from newly produced T cells. High day-60 TCRbeta diversity in some patients came from surviving recipient T cells and thymic progenitors.

The CDR3 is made up of 15 amino acids. The germline V and J ends were trimmed by 3 bases and 5 bases, with 14 bases remaining between them. The germline gives CDR1 MGHRA, CDR2 YSYEKL. Preparation of the TCRbeta library was carried out with unique molecular identifiers. MiXCR, applied by TCRdb to the PCR reads, yields one record per CDR3 protein. The profile shows 700,000 to 950,000 distinct CDR3 sequences, approximately 15% of them singletons. This clonotype was seen at least ten times. Its antigen is not identified. Sequences were derived from PBMCs, mostly from graft donor cells, sampled 360 days after TCRalphabeta/CD19-depleted stem cell transplant. The rearrangement uses TRBV4-1 and TRBJ2-1; no firm D call. This TCR derives from a male patient aged 10 to 17 who had a stem cell transplant for acute lymphoblastic leukemia, so the T cells may come from the graft donor. The CDR3 protein is CASSHVLSAHNEQFF. The CDR3, as DNA: TGCGCCAGCAGCCATGTACTCAGCGCGCACAATGAGCAGTTCTTC.